The 7 T cell receptor beta chains below were found in one sample sequenced in a study of blood T cell repertoires in COVID-19. Generated by immunoSEQ multiplex PCR, the TCRdb table keeps only in-frame clones and is missing some. In the table there are about 140,000 clones, 85% to 90% of which are singletons. The material sequenced was peripheral blood. These receptors were obtained from a woman aged 60-75 years with active COVID-19.

This clone occurred once. The chain carries TRBV21-1 and TRBJ1-6; the listed D gene, TRBD1, was not tested against the DNA. TRBV21-1 is a pseudogene locus. The CDR3 is 22 residues long. The CDR3 protein is CASSKQSYFRVGRQGRYSPLHF. The CDR3 DNA is TGTGCCAGCAGCAAACAATCCTATTTTCGTGTGGGTCGTCAGGGTCGCTATTCACCCCTCCACTTT.

The DNA for the CDR3 is TGTGCCTGGAGTGTAGGGACTTGGGGAGACACCATATATTTT. Translating gives CAWSVGTWGDTIYF. J is TRBJ1-3 and V is TRBV30, with a tentative D call TRBD1 (5 bases). The CDR3 length is 14 residues. Trimming stripped 0 bases from V and 8 bases from J, with 14 bases between. The germline V gene encodes CDR1 GTSNPN and CDR2 SVGIG (reference sequence).

The V and J genes are TRBV5-1 and TRBJ2-1; TRBD1 matches 7 bases. Germline V gene lookup returns CDR1 SGHRS and CDR2 YFSETQ. This CDR3 is 15 amino acids long. J was trimmed by 7 bases and V by 4 bases; bases with no gene match: 11. In DNA, the CDR3 is TGCGCCAGCAGCCGGCTAGGGACAGATGGTAATGAGCAGTTCTTC. This sequence encodes CASSRLGTDGNEQFF.

The V call is TRBV18, the J call TRBJ2-7, with 9 bases matching TRBD1. The CDR3 consists of 16 residues. Germline CDR1 is KGHSH and CDR2 is LQKENI. The V segment lost 3 bases and the J segment 0 bases; nucleotides outside the gene matches: 6. CDR3 nucleotide sequence: TGTGCCAGCTCACCCTTGGGGACAGGGAGCTCCTACGAGCAGTACTTC. Amino acid sequence: CASSPLGTGSSYEQYF.

The gene calls are TRBV19 and TRBJ1-2; no definite D call. The germline V and J ends were trimmed by 9 bases and 4 bases, with 12 bases remaining between them. Germline V gives CDR1 LNHDA, CDR2 SQIVND (reference sequence). The length of the CDR3 is 12 residues. The CDR3 loop reads CASSEASYGYTF. The DNA of the CDR3 is TGTGCCAGCTCTGAGGCCAGCTATGGCTACACCTTC.

V gene TRBV5-3 combines with J gene TRBJ2-3; TRBD2 agrees at 12 bases. TRBV5-3 is an ORF, with its function uncertain. The CDR3 has 15 residues. V trimming: 4 bases; J trimming: 6 bases; junction bases outside the gene matches: 6. CDR3 loop: CARSKTSGSTDTQYF. CDR3 coding DNA: TGTGCCAGAAGCAAGACTAGCGGGAGTACGGATACGCAGTATTTT.

The rearrangement joins TRBV3-1 (or the pseudogene TRBV3-2) to TRBJ1-1; D not resolved. CDR1 LGHDT and CDR2 YNNKEL come from the germline V gene (reference sequence). V was shortened by 3 bases and J by 4 bases, with 15 bases between the two germline ends. This CDR3 comprises 15 residues. The CDR3 protein is CASSHPRREGTEAFF. The CDR3 nucleotides are TGTGCCAGCAGCCACCCGAGGAGGGAGGGCACTGAAGCTTTCTTT.